The 3 T cell receptor beta chains below all came from one sample that was sequenced in a study of shared clonotypes between healthy human individuals. Sequencing was performed with immunoSEQ multiplex PCR; in TCRdb, only in-frame clones are kept and a portion is missing. This sample yields some 630,000 clones, of which about two thirds are seen a single time; approximately 1.8% belongs to the top ten. Sequenced: memory CD4+ T cells sorted from blood. Subset specified: CD45RA-negative fraction. Source of these receptors: a woman in her twenties or thirties in good health.

The genes are TRBV9 and TRBJ2-2; D is ambiguous. From germline, CDR1 is SGDLS and CDR2 YYNGEE. V was clipped by 0 bases and J by 5 bases, with 14 bases between them. CDR3 length: 16 amino acids. The CDR3 DNA reads as TGTGCCAGCAGCGTAGGGTACCACTTGGGGACCGGGGAGCTGTTTTTT. Its translation is CASSVGYHLGTGELFF.

The rearrangement joins TRBV2 to TRBJ2-5, with 7 bases identical to TRBD1. Trimming removed 6 bases from V and 5 bases from J; junction bases left unmatched: 9. This CDR3 is 14 amino acids long. The germline CDR1 and CDR2 sequences are SNHLY and FYNNEI. The CDR3 sequence is CASRTRQGEETQYF. CDR3 in DNA: TGTGCCAGCAGGACAAGACAGGGAGAGGAGACCCAGTACTTC. The complete variable domain, with remaining parts taken from reference TRBV2 and TRBJ2-5, reads EPEVTQTPSHQVTQMGQEVILRCVPISNHLYFYWYRQILGQKVEFLVSFYNNEISEKSEIFDDQFSVERPDGSNFTLKIRSTKLEDSAMYFCASRTRQGEETQYFGPGTRLLVL.

The rearrangement uses TRBV18 and TRBJ1-1, with D possibly TRBD1 on 6 matching bases. The germline CDR1 and CDR2 sequences are KGHSH and LQKENI. This CDR3 is 14 amino acids long. Trimming stripped 5 bases from V and 2 bases from J, with 12 bases between. The CDR3 DNA follows: TGTGCCAGCTCAGACGACAGGACCAACACTGAAGCTTTCTTT. Its translation: CASSDDRTNTEAFF. The entire variable domain, with the rest obtained from reference TRBV18 and TRBJ1-1, is as follows: NAGVMQNPRHLVRRRGQEARLRCSPMKGHSHVYWYRQLPEEGLKFMVYLQKENIIDESGMPKERFSAEFPKEGPSILRIQQVVRGDSAAYFCASSDDRTNTEAFFGQGTRLTVV.